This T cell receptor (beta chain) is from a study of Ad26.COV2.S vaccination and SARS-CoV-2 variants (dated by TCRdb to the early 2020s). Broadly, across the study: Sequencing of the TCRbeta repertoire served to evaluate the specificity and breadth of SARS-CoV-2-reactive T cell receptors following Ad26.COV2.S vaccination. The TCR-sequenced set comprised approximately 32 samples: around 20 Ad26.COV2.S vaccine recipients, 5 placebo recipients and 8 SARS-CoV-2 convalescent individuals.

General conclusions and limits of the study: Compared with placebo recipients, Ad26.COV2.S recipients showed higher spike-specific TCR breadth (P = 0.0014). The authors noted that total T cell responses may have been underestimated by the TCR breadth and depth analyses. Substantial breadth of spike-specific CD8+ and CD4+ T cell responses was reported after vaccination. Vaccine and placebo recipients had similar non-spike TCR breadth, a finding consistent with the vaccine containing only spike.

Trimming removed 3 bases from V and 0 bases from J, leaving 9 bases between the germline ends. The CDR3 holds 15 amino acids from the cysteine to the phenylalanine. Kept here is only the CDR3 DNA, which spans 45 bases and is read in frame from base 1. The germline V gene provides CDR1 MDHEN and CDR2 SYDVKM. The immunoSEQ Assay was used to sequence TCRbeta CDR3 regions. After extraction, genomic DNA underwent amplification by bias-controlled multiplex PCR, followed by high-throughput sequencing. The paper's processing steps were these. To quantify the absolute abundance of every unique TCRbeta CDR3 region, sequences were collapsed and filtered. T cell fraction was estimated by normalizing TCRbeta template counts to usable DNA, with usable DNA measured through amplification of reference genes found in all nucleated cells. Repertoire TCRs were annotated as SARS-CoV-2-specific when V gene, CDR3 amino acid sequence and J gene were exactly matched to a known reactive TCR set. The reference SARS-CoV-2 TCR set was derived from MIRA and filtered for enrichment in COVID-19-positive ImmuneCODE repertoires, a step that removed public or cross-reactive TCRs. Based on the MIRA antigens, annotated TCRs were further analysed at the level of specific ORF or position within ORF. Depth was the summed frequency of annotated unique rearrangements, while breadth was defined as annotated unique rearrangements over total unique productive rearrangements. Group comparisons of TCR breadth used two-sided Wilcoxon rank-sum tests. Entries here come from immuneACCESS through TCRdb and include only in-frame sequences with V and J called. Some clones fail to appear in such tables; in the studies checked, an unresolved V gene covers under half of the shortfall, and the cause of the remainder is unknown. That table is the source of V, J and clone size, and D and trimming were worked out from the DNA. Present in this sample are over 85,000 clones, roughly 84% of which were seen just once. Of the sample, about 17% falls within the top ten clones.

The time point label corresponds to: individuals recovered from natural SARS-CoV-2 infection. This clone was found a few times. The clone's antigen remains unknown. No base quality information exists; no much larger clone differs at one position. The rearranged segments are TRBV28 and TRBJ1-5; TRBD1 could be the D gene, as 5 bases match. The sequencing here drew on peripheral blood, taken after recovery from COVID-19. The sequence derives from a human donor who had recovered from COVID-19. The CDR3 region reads CASSFGADSNQPQHF. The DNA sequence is TGTGCCAGCAGTTTCGGGGCAGATAGCAATCAGCCCCAGCATTTT.